Given below is one TCR beta chain in context. Its antigen is as yet unknown. The source of the sample is a study of T cell responses to AZD1222 COVID-19 vaccine. Whole-study findings and limits: Donors, mostly white British, included more females; clonal diversity was possibly underestimated. None of the repertoires were sampled until the peak T cell response had passed. Unmutated variant regions reportedly attract nearly half of all spike-specific TCRs. Baseline serostatus was positive in only 5 to 7 AZD1222 recipients.

Sequenced by immunoSEQ multiplex PCR; TCRdb stores in-frame clones only, minus some. The sample lists about 100,000 clones; 91% were seen once. This CDR3 contains 16 residues. The germline V gene has CDR1 KGHDR and CDR2 SFDVKD. The V gene end was trimmed by 3 bases and the J gene end by 3 bases; junction bases not matched to a gene: 8. This receptor was obtained from an adult who received the AZD1222 COVID-19 vaccine. Sample: peripheral blood, taken 28 days after the second AZD1222 dose. The chain is built from TRBV24-1 and TRBJ2-7; 9 bases are shared with TRBD1. CDR3 sequence reads: CATSDGTGGYGYEQYF. The CDR3 region has the DNA TGTGCCACCAGTGATGGTACAGGGGGCTACGGCTACGAGCAGTACTTC.